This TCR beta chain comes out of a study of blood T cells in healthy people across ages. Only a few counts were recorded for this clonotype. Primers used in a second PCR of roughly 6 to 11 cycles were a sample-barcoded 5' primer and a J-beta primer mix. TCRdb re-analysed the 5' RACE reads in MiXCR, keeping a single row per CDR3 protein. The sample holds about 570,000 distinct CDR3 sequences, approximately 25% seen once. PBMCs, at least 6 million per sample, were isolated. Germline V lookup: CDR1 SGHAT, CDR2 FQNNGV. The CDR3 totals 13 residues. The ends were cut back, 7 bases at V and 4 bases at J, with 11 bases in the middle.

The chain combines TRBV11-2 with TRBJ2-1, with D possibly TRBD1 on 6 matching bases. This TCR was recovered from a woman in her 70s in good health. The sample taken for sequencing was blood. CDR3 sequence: CASTRGFYNEQFF. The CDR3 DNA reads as TGTGCCAGCACAAGGGGGTTTTACAATGAGCAGTTCTTC.